This T cell receptor (beta chain) was sequenced for a study of T-cell memory formation after mild COVID-19. In TCRdb, the 5' RACE reads were re-called with MiXCR into one record per CDR3 protein. The data show about 560,000 distinct CDR3 sequences, roughly a fifth seen once. Germline-derived CDR1 and CDR2 are SGHAT and FQNNGV. The CDR3 runs 18 residues. V shed 5 bases and J shed 0 bases, with 17 bases lying between them. This clonotype turned up a few times. This TCR came from an adult woman who had mild COVID-19 (a few samples of this study predate the infection). Cell type and time point are not known. This chain links TRBV11-2 with TRBJ1-6; D might be TRBD1 (6 bases). The sequenced sample consisted of PBMCs or a T cell subset sorted from them (not recorded which). The CDR3 DNA sequence: TGTGCCAGCAGCCTAACTCCCCGGGGGGCCTCCTATAATTCACCCCTCCACTTT. This gives the protein CASSLTPRGASYNSPLHF.